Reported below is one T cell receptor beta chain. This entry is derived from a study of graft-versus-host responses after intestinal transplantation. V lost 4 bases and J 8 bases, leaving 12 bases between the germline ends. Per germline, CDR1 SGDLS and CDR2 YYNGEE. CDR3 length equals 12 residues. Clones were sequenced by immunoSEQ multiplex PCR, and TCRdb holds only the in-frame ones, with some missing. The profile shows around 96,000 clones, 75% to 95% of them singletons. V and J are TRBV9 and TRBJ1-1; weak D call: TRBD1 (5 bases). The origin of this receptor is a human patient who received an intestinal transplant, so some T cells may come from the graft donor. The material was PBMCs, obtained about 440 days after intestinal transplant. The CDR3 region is CASSRGGSEAFF. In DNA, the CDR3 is TGTGCCAGCAGCCGCGGGGGATCCGAAGCTTTCTTT.